This T cell receptor beta chain was observed in a study of CD8+CD57+ T cells in acquired aplastic anemia. Study-wide background: Isolated CD4+ and CD8+ cells, once sorted, yielded DNA averaging 3.2 ug. Study-wide points: In CD8+ cells, Simpson's diversity showed no significant difference between patients and controls.

After removal of 7 bases from V and 6 bases from J, the junction contained 5 bases not matched to a gene. CDR1 is SEHNR and CDR2 is FQNEAQ in the germline V gene (reference sequence). CDR3 length: 12 amino acids. TCR beta VDJ and CDR3 profiling used genomic DNA as template. TCRdb analysed the reads with MiXCR anew, one entry per CDR3 protein. The sample contains over 150,000 distinct CDR3 sequences, 63% of which appear only once. Patients picked for sequencing had shown CD8+CD57+ cell expansion detected by flow cytometry. All patients had severe acquired aplastic anemia. This clonotype was counted a few times. Antigen unknown.

The genes are TRBV7-9 and TRBJ1-1, with TRBD1 matching over 7 bases. This TCR was sampled from a human donor with aplastic anemia. Specimen: sorted CD4+, CD8+, or CD8+CD57+ T cells (not recorded which) from PBMCs. This CDR3 is CASTSGQAEAFF. The CDR3 DNA reads TGTGCCAGCACCAGCGGACAGGCTGAAGCTTTCTTT. Filled out from reference TRBV7-9 and TRBJ1-1, the complete variable domain reads DTGVSQNPRHKITKRGQNVTFRCDPISEHNRLYWYRQTLGQGPEFLTYFQNEAQLEKSRLLSDRFSAERPKGSFSTLEIQRTEQGDSAMYLCASTSGQAEAFFGQGTRLTVV.